A single sample gave rise to the 14 T cell receptor beta chains below, sequenced in a study of graft-versus-host responses after intestinal transplantation (dated by TCRdb to 2020 to 2023). The sample's time point label, decoded: cells obtained before transplantation from donor or recipient. Receptor libraries were prepared by the immunoSEQ multiplex PCR assay. TCRdb limited this immuneACCESS table to in-frame rearrangements with V and J called. A share of clones is missing; checked studies link under half to unresolved V genes, and the rest is unexplained. The sample profile shows about 90,000 clones; over 85% of them were found once. The ten most abundant clones make up 1% to 1.4% of the sample. These TCRs are of unknown antigen specificity. The sample was unstimulated CD8+ T cells sorted from spleen or lymph node cells, taken before transplant. The receptors shown here come from a human donor who was the organ donor for an intestinal transplant.

V usage is TRBV5-6 and J usage is TRBJ2-7; 8 nucleotides match TRBD1. This CDR3 is 14 amino acids long. V was clipped by 0 bases and J by 3 bases; unmatched bases: 2. CDR1 is SGHDT and CDR2 is YYEEEE in the germline V gene. DNA for the CDR3: TGTGCCAGCAGCTTGGACACAGGGGGCTACGAGCAGTACTTC. This codes for CASSLDTGGYEQYF.

This clone was seen once. The chain combines TRBV30 with TRBJ2-2, with 11 bases fitting TRBD2. Germline V gene sequence: CDR1 GTSNPN, CDR2 SVGIG (reference sequence). Trimming removed 4 bases from V and 7 bases from J; junction bases left unmatched: 11. This CDR3 is 16 amino acids long. The CDR3 DNA sequence: TGTGCCTGGACCCGCGGGCTAGCGGGGGGTGGCGGGGAGCTGTTTTTT. Translating it yields CAWTRGLAGGGGELFF. The full variable domain, completed using reference TRBV30 and TRBJ2-2, is SQTIHQWPATLVQPVGSPLSLECTVEGTSNPNLYWYRQAAGRGLQLLFYSVGIGQISSEVPQNLSASRPQDRQFILSSKKLLLSDSGFYLCAWTRGLAGGGGELFFGEGSRLTVL.

This chain uses TRBV28 with TRBJ2-2; 8 bases align to TRBD1. This CDR3 comprises 15 residues. Germline-derived CDR1 and CDR2 are MDHEN and SYDVKM. The V segment lost 6 bases and the J segment 5 bases; nucleotides outside the gene matches: 8. DNA of the CDR3: TGTGCCAGCAGCCTCGGGACAGGTGTTACCGGGGAGCTGTTTTTT. Amino acid sequence: CASSLGTGVTGELFF. Together with reference TRBV28 and TRBJ2-2, the CDR3 gives the full variable domain: DVKVTQSSRYLVKRTGEKVFLECVQDMDHENMFWYRQDPGLGLRLIYFSYDVKMKEKGDIPEGYSVSREKKERFSLILESASTNQTSMYLCASSLGTGVTGELFFGEGSRLTVL.

This chain joins TRBV6-5 and TRBJ1-2; D ambiguous. The V gene's germline CDR1 is MNHEY and CDR2 SVGAGI. CDR3 length: 16 residues. Trimming removed 0 bases from V and 5 bases from J, with 16 bases in between. In DNA, the CDR3 is TGTGCCAGCAGTTACTCGGCGGGTGTTGTTGGGTATGGCTACACCTTC. This encodes CASSYSAGVVGYGYTF.

This clone is a singleton in its sample. This chain connects TRBV27 to TRBJ2-2; 7 bases are a match to TRBD1. J was trimmed by 4 bases and V by 6 bases; bases with no gene match: 5. The CDR3 is made up of 14 amino acids. Per germline, CDR1 MNHEY and CDR2 SMNVEV (reference sequence). CDR3 in amino acids: CASRLTGLTGELFF. CDR3 in DNA: TGTGCCAGCAGGTTGACAGGGCTCACCGGGGAGCTGTTTTTT.

CDR3 sequence: CSVGERGNTGELFF. In DNA form, the CDR3 reads TGCAGCGTTGGGGAGCGGGGGAACACCGGGGAGCTGTTTTTT. This rearrangement joins TRBV29-1 to TRBJ2-2; 7 bases fit TRBD2. Losses at the gene ends were 4 bases for V and 1 base for J; bases not matched to a gene: 3. The CDR3 has 14 residues. The germline V gene has CDR1 SQVTM and CDR2 ANQGSEA.

The table lists this clone with a count of one. CDR3 loop: CASSSLTRDIQYF. Written as DNA, the CDR3 is TGTGCCAGCAGCTCCCTCACTAGAGACATTCAGTACTTC. V is TRBV5-4 and J is TRBJ2-4; D is possibly TRBD2 (5 bases). Deletions cut 3 bases from V and 8 bases from J, with 12 bases between. Germline CDR1 and CDR2: SGHNT and YYREEE (reference sequence). This CDR3 is 13 amino acids long.

The CDR3 spells CASSLGTSGYRSYNEQFF. CDR3 sequence (DNA): TGTGCCAGCAGCTTGGGGACTAGCGGCTACCGCTCCTACAATGAGCAGTTCTTC. The chain has TRBV5-6 and TRBJ2-1; 10 bases are shared with TRBD2. This CDR3 comprises 18 residues. The germline gives CDR1 SGHDT, CDR2 YYEEEE. Trimming took 0 bases from V and 0 from J; bases not matched to a gene: 6.

The rearrangement uses TRBV12-5 and TRBJ1-1; D is uncertain. CDR3 length: 16 residues. Trimming cost V 0 bases and J 0 bases, with 11 bases left between them. The germline V gene encodes CDR1 LGHNT and CDR2 FRNRAP. Here the CDR3 reads CASGLVLGHLNTEAFF. Here the CDR3 DNA reads TGTGCTAGTGGTTTGGTACTAGGGCACCTGAACACTGAAGCTTTCTTT.

The chain links TRBV5-5 to TRBJ2-4; tentatively, D is TRBD2 (6 bases). Per the germline V gene, CDR1 is SGHKS and CDR2 is YYEKEE (reference sequence). V lost 4 bases and J lost 8, with 13 bases in between. This CDR3 comprises 13 residues. The CDR3: CASSPAGWDIQYF. DNA for the CDR3: TGTGCCAGCAGCCCTGCGGGGTGGGACATTCAGTACTTC.

The chain links TRBV19 to TRBJ2-1; TRBD1 might be the D (5 bases). Per the germline V gene, CDR1 is LNHDA and CDR2 is SQIVND (reference sequence). This CDR3 contains 15 residues. V lost 5 bases and J lost 1, with 12 bases in between. The CDR3, as DNA: TGTGCCAGTAGTGTACTGGGGCTTTCCTACAATGAGCAGTTCTTC. As protein: CASSVLGLSYNEQFF.

This chain connects TRBV11-2 to TRBJ1-1; D perhaps matches TRBD1 (5 bases). Germline values: CDR1 SGHAT, CDR2 FQNNGV. V gave up 7 bases and J gave up 1 base, with 10 bases separating them. The CDR3 contains 13 residues. CDR3 amino acids: CASTTDTNTEAFF. The CDR3 nucleotides are TGTGCCAGCACCACGGACACGAACACTGAAGCTTTCTTT.

The chain uses TRBV9 and TRBJ2-7; perhaps TRBD2 as D (7 bases). In germline, CDR1 is SGDLS, CDR2 YYNGEE. Trimming took off 2 bases at V and 7 bases at J, with 16 bases between the two ends. CDR3 size: 14 residues. In DNA, the CDR3 is TGTGCCAGCAGCGTCGAGGGGGGGGCCGTGGAGCAGTACTTC. It is translated as CASSVEGGAVEQYF.

The genes are TRBV27 and TRBJ1-4; 8 bases line up with TRBD1. The length of the CDR3 is 13 residues. Germline V gene data show CDR1 as MNHEY and CDR2 as SMNVEV (reference sequence). The ends lost 6 bases at V and 8 bases at J; junction bases unmatched: 5. CDR3 sequence: CASRQGVGEKLFF. DNA for the CDR3: TGTGCCAGCAGACAGGGGGTAGGGGAAAAACTGTTTTTT.